The sequence of this T cell receptor (beta chain) was determined in a study of T cells after yellow fever vaccination. Study-wide findings and caveats: The CD4 and CD8 compartments had a small share of their clonotypes in common. Though it reached lower strength, the secondary response hit its peak faster, day 5 versus 15. After the booster, around 95% of CD4 and 88% of CD8 primary-response clones were re-detected.

The CDR3 runs to 18 residues. Per germline, CDR1 SSHAT and CDR2 FNYEAQ (reference sequence). V lost 5 bases to trimming and J lost 5 bases; unmatched junction nucleotides: 17. TCRdb processed the 5' RACE reads anew with MiXCR; each CDR3 protein has one entry. The sample yields 200,000 to 300,000 distinct CDR3 sequences, approximately 12% seen once. The sample holds a few counts of this clonotype. The antigen remains undetermined. This chain links TRBV7-7 with TRBJ2-1, with 8 bases identical to TRBD2. The receptor comes from a man younger than 40 who received the YFV17D yellow fever vaccine. Source: CD4+ T cells sorted from PBMCs, taken 45 days after the yellow fever booster vaccination. The CDR3 region has the DNA TGTGCCAGCAGCCCGGGACTAGTCAGCTCGCCAACTGACAATGAGCAGTTCTTC. Translated, it gives CASSPGLVSSPTDNEQFF.